This T cell receptor beta chain appears in the sequencing data of a study of graft-versus-host responses after intestinal transplantation (dated by TCRdb to the early 2020s). In terms of the full investigation: Recipients received multivisceral, liver-intestinal, or isolated intestinal transplants. Every recipient was given anti-thymocyte globulin induction, then maintenance tacrolimus and steroids for around three years. Graft-versus-host and host-versus-graft alloreactive T cell clones were tracked in the graft, circulation and bone marrow after intestinal transplantation using bulk TCR-beta CDR3 sequencing. To identify alloreactive clones, pre-transplant mixed lymphocyte reaction products were sequenced and compared with unstimulated pre-transplant donor and recipient T cells. Of the 20 to 30 intestinal transplant recipients enrolled in the cohort, one of whom was a retransplant, a few patients without pretransplant specimens were excluded. A peak of at least 4% donor T cells among recipient peripheral blood mononuclear cells was the definition used for donor T cell macrochimerism. Rather than going through the commercial service, samples from a few later patients were sequenced in-house on an Illumina MiSeq and processed with MiXCR.

Concerning this clone: The antigen it recognizes is unknown. Base-call qualities are not available, and no considerably larger clone is one nucleotide away.

Results and caveats for the whole study, not just this receptor: Peak levels of circulating GvH clones were associated with declines in HvG clones early after transplant. In patients with donor T cell macrochimerism, the allografts had high GvH to HvG T cell clonal ratios. The relatively low number and heterogeneity of intestinal transplant patients limited the conclusions. GvH clones were detected in recipient bone marrow, and some appeared earlier in ileal mucosa or blood, consistent with an intestinal mucosal origin.

Library preparation employed the immunoSEQ multiplex PCR assay. For most patients, high-throughput TCR-beta CDR3 sequencing of genomic DNA was performed by Adaptive Biotechnologies. In the paper's pipeline: Adaptive's ImmunoSEQ software was the source of the TCR sequencing data for 15 to 20 patients, while a few other patients were processed with MiXCR and VDJtools. CDR3 nucleotide sequences shared between donor and recipient were removed because the origin of such sequences could not be assigned. To be classed as alloreactive, a clone needed at least 2-fold expansion over unstimulated cells and a minimum CFSE-low frequency of 0.002% (template counts) or 0.001% (read counts). Clones were considered mappable if detected in sequenced pre-transplant spleen, lymph node, or MLR CFSE-low populations of the donor or recipient. Cumulative frequency of alloreactive clones was calculated as a percentage of all sequences weighted by copy number. TCRdb took over this immuneACCESS table, retaining in-frame rearrangements with V and J assigned. Such tables are incomplete; in checked studies, under half of the missing clones stem from an unresolved V gene, and the remainder is unexplained. The DNA gave D and trimming, while V, J and clone size come from that table. This sample has about 100,000 clones in its table, and more than 80% of those were observed once. The ten most abundant clones make up around 16% of the sample.

Reading the germline V gene gives CDR1 SNHLY and CDR2 FYNNEI. V drops 6 bases and J drops 5 bases, leaving 13 bases in between. Measured from the cysteine to the phenylalanine, the CDR3 is 13 residues long. Only the CDR3 part of the read is kept: 39 bases, read in frame from the first base. In the first month after transplant, blood samples were collected up to 4 times, and after that at least monthly when available. Sequencing used PBMCs, obtained approximately 470 days after intestinal transplant. The sequence is built from TRBV2 and TRBJ1-2, with TRBD1 tentatively as D gene (6 bases match). The clonotype comes from a human patient who received an intestinal transplant, so some T cells may come from the graft donor. The CDR3 in this case is CASSTGTIYGYTF. At the DNA level, the sequence is TGTGCCAGCAGCACCGGGACAATATATGGCTACACCTTC.